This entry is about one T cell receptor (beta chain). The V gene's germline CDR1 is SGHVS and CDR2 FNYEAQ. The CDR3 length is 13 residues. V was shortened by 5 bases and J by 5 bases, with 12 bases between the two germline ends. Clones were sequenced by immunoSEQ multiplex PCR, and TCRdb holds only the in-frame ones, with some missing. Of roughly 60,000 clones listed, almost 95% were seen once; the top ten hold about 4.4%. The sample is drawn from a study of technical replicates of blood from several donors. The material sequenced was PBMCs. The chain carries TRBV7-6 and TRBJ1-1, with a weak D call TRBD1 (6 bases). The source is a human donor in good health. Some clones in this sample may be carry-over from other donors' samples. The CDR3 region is CASSPAGATEAFF. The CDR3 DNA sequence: TGTGCCAGCAGCCCGGCGGGGGCAACTGAAGCTTTCTTT.